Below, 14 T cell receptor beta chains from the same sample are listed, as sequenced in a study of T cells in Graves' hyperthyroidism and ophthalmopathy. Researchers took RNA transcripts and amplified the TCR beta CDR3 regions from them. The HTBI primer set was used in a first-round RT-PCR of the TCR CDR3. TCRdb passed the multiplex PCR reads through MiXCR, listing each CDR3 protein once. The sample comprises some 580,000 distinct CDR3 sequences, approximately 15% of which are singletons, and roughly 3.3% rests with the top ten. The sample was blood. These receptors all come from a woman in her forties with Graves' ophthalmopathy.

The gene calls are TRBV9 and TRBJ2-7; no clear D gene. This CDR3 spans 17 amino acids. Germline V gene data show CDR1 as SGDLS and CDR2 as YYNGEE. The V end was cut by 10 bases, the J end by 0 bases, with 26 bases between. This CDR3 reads CAQLPGAILTCSYEQYF. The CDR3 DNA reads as TGTGCCCAGCTGCCTGGAGCGATCCTGACTTGCTCCTACGAGCAGTACTTC.

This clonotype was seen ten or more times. For the CDR3, the DNA is TGTGCCAGCAGCCGGACAGCGGCTGAGACCCAGTACTTC. It yields the protein CASSRTAAETQYF. The chain is built from TRBV7-9 and TRBJ2-5; D might be TRBD1 (6 bases). The germline V and J ends were trimmed by 5 bases and 5 bases, with 12 bases remaining between them. Per germline, CDR1 SEHNR and CDR2 FQNEAQ (reference sequence). This CDR3 region has 13 residues. Complete variable domain (other parts from reference TRBV7-9 and TRBJ2-5): DTGVSQNPRHKITKRGQNVTFRCDPISEHNRLYWYRQTLGQGPEFLTYFQNEAQLEKSRLLSDRFSAERPKGSFSTLEIQRTEQGDSAMYLCASSRTAAETQYFGPGTRLLVL.

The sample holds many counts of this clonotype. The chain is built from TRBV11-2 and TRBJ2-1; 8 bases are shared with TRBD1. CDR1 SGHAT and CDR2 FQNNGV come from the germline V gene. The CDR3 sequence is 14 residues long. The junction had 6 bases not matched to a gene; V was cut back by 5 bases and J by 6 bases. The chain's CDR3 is CASSPQQGGNEQFF. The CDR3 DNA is TGTGCCAGCAGCCCCCAACAGGGGGGCAATGAGCAGTTCTTC.

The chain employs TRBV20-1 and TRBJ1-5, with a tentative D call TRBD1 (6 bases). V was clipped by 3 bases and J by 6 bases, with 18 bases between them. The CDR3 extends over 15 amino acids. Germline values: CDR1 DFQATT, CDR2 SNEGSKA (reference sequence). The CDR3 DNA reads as TGCAGTGCTAGGGAGGGACACGGACAACTTCAGCCCCAGCATTTT. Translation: CSAREGHGQLQPQHF.

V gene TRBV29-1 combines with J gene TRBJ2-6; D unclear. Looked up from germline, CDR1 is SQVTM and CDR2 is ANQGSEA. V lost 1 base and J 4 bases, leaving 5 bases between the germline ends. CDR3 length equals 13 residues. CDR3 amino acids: CSVEVGGANVLTF. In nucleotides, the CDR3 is TGCAGCGTTGAAGTAGGGGGGGCCAACGTCCTGACTTTC.

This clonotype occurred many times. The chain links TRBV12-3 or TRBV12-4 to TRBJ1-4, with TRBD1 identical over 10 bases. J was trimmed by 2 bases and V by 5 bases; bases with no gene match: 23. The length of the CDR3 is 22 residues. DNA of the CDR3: TGTGCCAGCAGTCCCACTCTAGGCGCCGGGACAGGGGACGGGGGCACTAATGAAAAACTGTTTTTT. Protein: CASSPTLGAGTGDGGTNEKLFF.

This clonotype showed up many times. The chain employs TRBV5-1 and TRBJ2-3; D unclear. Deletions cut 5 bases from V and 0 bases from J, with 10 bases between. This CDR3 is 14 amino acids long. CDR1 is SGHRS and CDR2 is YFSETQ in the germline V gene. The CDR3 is CASRKGTSTDTQYF. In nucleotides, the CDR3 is TGCGCCAGCAGGAAAGGAACGAGCACAGATACGCAGTATTTT.

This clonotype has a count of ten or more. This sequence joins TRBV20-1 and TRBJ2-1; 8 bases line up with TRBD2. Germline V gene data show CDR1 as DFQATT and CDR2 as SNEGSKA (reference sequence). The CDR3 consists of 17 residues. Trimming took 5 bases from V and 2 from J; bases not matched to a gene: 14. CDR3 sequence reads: CSALSSGRPLPYNEQFF. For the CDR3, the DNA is TGCAGTGCTTTGTCTAGCGGGCGCCCTCTTCCCTACAATGAGCAGTTCTTC.

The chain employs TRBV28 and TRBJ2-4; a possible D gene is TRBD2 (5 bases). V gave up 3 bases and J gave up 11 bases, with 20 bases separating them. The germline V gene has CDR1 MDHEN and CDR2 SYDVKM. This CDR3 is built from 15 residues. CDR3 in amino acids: CASSFSGSQRGVQYF. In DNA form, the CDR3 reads TGTGCCAGCAGTTTCTCCGGGTCACAACGGGGTGTTCAGTACTTC.

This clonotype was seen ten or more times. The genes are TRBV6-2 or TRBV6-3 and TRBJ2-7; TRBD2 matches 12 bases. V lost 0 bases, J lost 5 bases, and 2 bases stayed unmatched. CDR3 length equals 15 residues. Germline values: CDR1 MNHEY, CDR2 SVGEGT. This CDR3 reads CASSYSTSGRHEQYF. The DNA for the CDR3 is TGTGCCAGCAGTTACTCGACTAGCGGGAGACACGAGCAGTACTTC.

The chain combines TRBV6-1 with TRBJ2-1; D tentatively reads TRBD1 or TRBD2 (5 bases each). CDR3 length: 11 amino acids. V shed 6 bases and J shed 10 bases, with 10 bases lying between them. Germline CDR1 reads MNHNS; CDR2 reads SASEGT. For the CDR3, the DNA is TGTGCCAGCAGCCAGGGACCCGAGCAGTTCTTC. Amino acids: CASSQGPEQFF.

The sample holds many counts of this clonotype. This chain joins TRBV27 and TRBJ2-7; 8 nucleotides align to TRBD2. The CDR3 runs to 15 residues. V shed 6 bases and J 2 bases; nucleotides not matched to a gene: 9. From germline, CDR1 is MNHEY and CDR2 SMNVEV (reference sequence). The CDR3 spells CASSPRGAGAYEQYF. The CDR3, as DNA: TGTGCCAGCAGCCCCCGGGGAGCGGGAGCCTACGAGCAGTACTTC.

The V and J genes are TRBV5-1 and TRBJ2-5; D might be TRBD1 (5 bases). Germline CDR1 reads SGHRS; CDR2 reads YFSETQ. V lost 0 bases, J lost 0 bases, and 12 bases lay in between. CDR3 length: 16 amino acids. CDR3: CASSLGLQGNQETQYF. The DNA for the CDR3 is TGCGCCAGCAGCTTGGGTCTTCAGGGCAACCAAGAGACCCAGTACTTC.

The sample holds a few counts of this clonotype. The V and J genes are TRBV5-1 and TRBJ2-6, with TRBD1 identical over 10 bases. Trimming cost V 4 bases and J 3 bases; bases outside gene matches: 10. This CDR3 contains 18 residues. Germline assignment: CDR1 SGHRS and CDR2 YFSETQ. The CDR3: CASSTSGQGMYGANVLTF. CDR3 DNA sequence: TGCGCCAGCAGCACCTCGGGACAGGGGATGTATGGGGCCAACGTCCTGACTTTC.